A selection of T cell receptor beta chains follows, all from one sample in a study of T cell repertoires in cytomegalovirus infection. TCRdb independently ran MiXCR on the reads; one entry per CDR3 protein. The table shows some 600,000 distinct CDR3 sequences, with roughly 26% occurring only once. The sequencing sample was made of CD8+ T cells from PBMCs. The source is a human donor in good health (CMV status not recorded). Some clones in this sample may be carry-over from other donors' samples. Both conserved end residues are part of each CDR3. Each record gives: J gene, V gene, CDR3 protein.

J: TRBJ2-4
V: TRBV6-2/TRBV6-3
CDR3: CASSYGAIAKNIQYF

J: TRBJ2-5
V: TRBV3-1
CDR3: CASSRLSDETETQYF

J: TRBJ2-5
V: TRBV20-1
CDR3: CSAPVLAGVQETQYF

J: TRBJ2-6
V: TRBV20-1
CDR3: CSAWVDSGANVLTF

J: TRBJ2-1
V: TRBV7-6
CDR3: CASSSGWGRDNEQFF

J: TRBJ2-3
V: TRBV15
CDR3: CATSRAAGRDTDTQYF

J: TRBJ2-1
V: TRBV2
CDR3: CAIPQGAGEQFF

J: TRBJ2-3
V: TRBV7-2
CDR3: CASSSYLDTQYF

J: TRBJ1-2
V: TRBV28
CDR3: CASSPQVGQKDGYTF

J: TRBJ2-5
V: TRBV20-1
CDR3: CSAPMGYQETQYF

J: TRBJ2-1
V: TRBV7-3
CDR3: CASSPEDRFNEQFF

J: TRBJ2-5
V: TRBV14
CDR3: CASSQEGGSQETQYF

J: TRBJ2-1
V: TRBV29-1
CDR3: CSVEGGRGSYNEQFF

J: TRBJ1-5
V: TRBV7-9
CDR3: CASSSGQSNQPQHF

J: TRBJ2-5
V: TRBV20-1
CDR3: CSARAWGETQYF

J: TRBJ1-2
V: TRBV20-1
CDR3: CSARLGTLDGYTF

J: TRBJ2-1
V: TRBV29-1
CDR3: CSVDIQGSNYNEQFF

J: TRBJ2-6
V: TRBV10-3
CDR3: CAISESDRGQDRPGANVLTF

J: TRBJ2-1
V: TRBV12-3/TRBV12-4
CDR3: CASSLSPYNEQFF

J: TRBJ1-1
V: TRBV6-5
CDR3: CASSLLASVVSVNTEAFF

J: TRBJ2-7
V: TRBV7-9
CDR3: CASSHTTGPYEQYF

J: TRBJ2-7
V: TRBV2
CDR3: CASSDGGPSYEQYF

J: TRBJ2-7
V: TRBV4-1
CDR3: CASSQVDRAHYEQYF

J: TRBJ2-3
V: TRBV7-9
CDR3: CASSHGGENTQYF

J: TRBJ1-5
V: TRBV4-3
CDR3: CASSQWRKANQPQHF

J: TRBJ2-5
V: TRBV7-2
CDR3: CASSLVGGETQYF

J: TRBJ1-5
V: TRBV6-2/TRBV6-3
CDR3: CASSYTRGNQPQHF

J: TRBJ1-2
V: TRBV9
CDR3: CASSVSSGTAVGYTF

J: TRBJ2-1
V: TRBV10-3
CDR3: CAISETIKGYNEQFF

J: TRBJ1-2
V: TRBV25-1
CDR3: CASSDQGRLGGYTF

J: TRBJ2-1
V: TRBV20-1
CDR3: CSARILGTPRPHEQFF

J: TRBJ2-1
V: TRBV7-2
CDR3: CASSLGRAGGYNEQFF

J: TRBJ1-6
V: TRBV10-3
CDR3: CAISEWGLDRAESPLHF

J: TRBJ1-2
V: TRBV20-1
CDR3: CSARVPIRTQGALAGYTF

J: TRBJ1-4
V: TRBV6-1
CDR3: CASSEWWAAANEKLFF

J: TRBJ1-1
V: TRBV6-6
CDR3: CASSYRGQRNEAFF

J: TRBJ2-1
V: TRBV6-1
CDR3: CASRSGTGRPLSYNEQFF

J: TRBJ1-1
V: TRBV20-1
CDR3: CSTPTENTEAFF

J: TRBJ2-5
V: TRBV7-2
CDR3: CASSPDPSLGETQYF

J: TRBJ1-4
V: TRBV5-6
CDR3: CASSLGGPGMAEKLFF

J: TRBJ1-2
V: TRBV7-6
CDR3: CASSLDLTEFNYGYTF

J: TRBJ2-1
V: TRBV2
CDR3: CASRPGTSGVYEQFF